The rows below give T cell receptor beta chains drawn from one sample of a study of shared clonotypes between healthy human individuals. This table comes from immunoSEQ multiplex PCR, and its TCRdb copy is limited to in-frame clones, with some not included. The repertoire holds about 2 million clones, with about 95% as singletons. Sequenced sample: naive CD8+ T cells sorted from blood. The origin of the receptors is a man aged 18-30 years in good health. CDR3s include the opening cysteine and the closing phenylalanine or tryptophan.

v_call	cdr3_aa
TRBV28	CASAPLRSGYEQYF
TRBV29-1	CSVVTGGLYNEQFF
TRBV2	CASSDFSYEQYF
TRBV9	CASSSGGGTDTQYF
TRBV6-1	CASSEDRGLGGYTF
TRBV4-1	CASSQQTGRNTEAFF
TRBV9	CASSSRDTNTGELFF
TRBV12-5	CASGHRTSNTGELFF
TRBV9	CASSVGASGRTKGPLYEQYF
TRBV9	CASSAPLTGELFF
TRBV13	CASSQEGQGGYGYTF
TRBV9	CASSSGVPYEQYF
TRBV7-8	CASSSRVAGGETYEQYF
TRBV19	CASSIVAFQETQYF
TRBV6-1	CASSELTGGPEETQYF
TRBV2	CASSLWVGDTLGTEAFF
TRBV11-1	CASSPRDMSPYNEQFF
TRBV6-6	CASSPYATNEKLFF
TRBV11-2	CASSLAAGDTEAFF
TRBV30	CAWSVPENYGYTF
TRBV2	CASSEGVNQETQYF
TRBV11-2	CASSLEEWGLPEAFF